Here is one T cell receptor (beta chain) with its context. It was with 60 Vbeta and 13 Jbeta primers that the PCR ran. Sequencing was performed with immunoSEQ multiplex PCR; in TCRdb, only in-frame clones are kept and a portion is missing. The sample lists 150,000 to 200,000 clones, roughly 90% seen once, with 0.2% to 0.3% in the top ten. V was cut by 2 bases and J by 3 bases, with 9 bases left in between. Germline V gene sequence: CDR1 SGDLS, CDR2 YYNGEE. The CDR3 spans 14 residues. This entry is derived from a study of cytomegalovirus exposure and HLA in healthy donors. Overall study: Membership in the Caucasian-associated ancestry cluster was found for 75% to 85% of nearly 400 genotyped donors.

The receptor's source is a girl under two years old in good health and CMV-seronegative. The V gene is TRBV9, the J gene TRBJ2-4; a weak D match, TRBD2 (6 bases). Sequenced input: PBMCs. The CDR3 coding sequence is TGTGCCAGCAGCGTGGGGGGTGGCAAAAACATTCAGTACTTC. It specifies CASSVGGGKNIQYF.